Below, 30 T cell receptor beta chains from the same sample are listed, as sequenced in a study of T cells after yellow fever vaccination. Each CDR3 protein is one row after TCRdb ran MiXCR on the 5' RACE reads. The sample lists 200,000 to 250,000 distinct CDR3 sequences; under 3.5% were seen once. Material: CD4+ T cells sorted from PBMCs, obtained 10 days after the yellow fever booster vaccination. Source of these receptors: a man aged 18 to 30 who received the YFV17D yellow fever vaccine.

The table lists this clonotype with many counts. CDR3 sequence: CASSPGQGIKGTGELFF. The CDR3, as DNA: TGCGCCAGCAGCCCGGGACAGGGAATAAAAGGCACCGGGGAGCTGTTTTTT. This chain connects TRBV5-1 to TRBJ2-2; 9 bases are a match to TRBD1. Germline V gene sequence: CDR1 SGHRS, CDR2 YFSETQ. The V and J ends lost 4 bases and 4 bases, in that order; junction bases with no gene match: 11. The CDR3 has 17 residues.

This clonotype appeared a few times. The J gene is TRBJ2-3, the V gene TRBV18, with 9 nucleotides matching TRBD2. This CDR3 region has 15 residues. With 3 bases clipped from V and 4 bases from J, the junction kept 5 bases outside the gene matches. Looked up from germline, CDR1 is KGHSH and CDR2 is LQKENI. CDR3 sequence (DNA): TGTGCCAGCTCACCCCGCAGCGGGGGGTCAGATACGCAGTATTTT. This sequence encodes CASSPRSGGSDTQYF.

The rearrangement uses TRBV4-3 and TRBJ1-1; maybe TRBD1 (5 bases). The CDR3 runs to 17 residues. Germline CDR1 and CDR2: LGHNA and YSLEER. The ends were cut back, 3 bases at V and 4 bases at J, with 21 bases in the middle. The CDR3 sequence is CASSHIIGGQGGTEAFF. The CDR3 coding sequence is TGCGCCAGCAGCCATATCATTGGCGGGCAGGGCGGCACTGAAGCTTTCTTT.

This clonotype occurred many times. V and J are TRBV20-1 and TRBJ2-1; 7 bases match TRBD1. The CDR3 covers 14 residues. Per the germline V gene, CDR1 is DFQATT and CDR2 is SNEGSKA (reference sequence). V lost 5 bases and J lost 2; bases outside the gene matches: 6. The CDR3 bases are TGCAGTGCTCCGGACAGGAGGACCTACAATGAGCAGTTCTTC. Its protein product is CSAPDRRTYNEQFF.

This clonotype has a count of ten or more. CDR3 coding DNA: TGTGCCAGTATGACTACAGGGGGCACTGAAGCTTTCTTT. It codes for CASMTTGGTEAFF. The rearrangement joins TRBV12-3 or TRBV12-4 to TRBJ1-1; 8 bases align to TRBD1. Trimming cost V 9 bases and J 4 bases; bases outside gene matches: 7. The CDR3 runs 13 residues.

This clonotype came up once. This chain joins TRBV18 and TRBJ2-1, with D hard to call. Germline V lookup: CDR1 KGHSH, CDR2 LQKENI. The V and J ends lost 2 bases and 4 bases respectively, with 12 bases between them. The CDR3 is made up of 15 amino acids. The CDR3 DNA sequence: TGTGCCAGCTCACCAACGGTAGGAACTTACAATGAGCAGTTCTTC. Amino acid sequence: CASSPTVGTYNEQFF. The full variable domain, rest sourced from reference TRBV18 and TRBJ2-1, is NAGVMQNPRHLVRRRGQEARLRCSPMKGHSHVYWYRQLPEEGLKFMVYLQKENIIDESGMPKERFSAEFPKEGPSILRIQQVVRGDSAAYFCASSPTVGTYNEQFFGPGTRLTVL.

This clonotype was seen many times. The chain is built from TRBV19 and TRBJ2-7; 7 bases match TRBD1. This CDR3 spans 14 amino acids. Germline CDR1 reads LNHDA; CDR2 reads SQIVND (reference sequence). Trimming removed 6 bases from V and 0 bases from J; junction bases left unmatched: 5. CDR3 sequence (DNA): TGTGCCAGTAGAAACTCAGGGGGCTCCTACGAGCAGTACTTC. Its protein product is CASRNSGGSYEQYF.

A remark on this clonotype: This may be a read error: a much more frequent sequence differs by one nucleotide. The chain recombines TRBV18 with TRBJ2-7, with TRBD1 identical over 7 bases. This CDR3 has 15 amino acids. Germline V lookup: CDR1 KGHSH, CDR2 LQKENI. The CDR3 coding sequence is TGTGCCTGCTCGTCGGACAGGCCTCCCCTAAACGAGCAGTACTTC. Its translation is CACSSDRPPLNEQYF.

This clonotype appeared many times. The chain employs TRBV20-1 and TRBJ2-4, with 8 bases identical to TRBD2. CDR3 length: 11 residues. Germline loops: CDR1 DFQATT, CDR2 SNEGSKA (reference sequence). With 8 bases clipped from V and 11 bases from J, the junction kept 8 bases outside the gene matches. CDR3 sequence reads: CSSNSGEFQYF. The CDR3 coding sequence is TGCAGTTCCAATAGCGGGGAGTTTCAGTACTTC.

The chain is built from TRBV7-6 and TRBJ2-7, with a weak D call TRBD1 (6 bases). This CDR3 comprises 15 residues. Germline-derived CDR1 and CDR2 are SGHVS and FNYEAQ. Trimming pared 1 base from V and 3 bases from J, leaving 13 bases between. The CDR3 bases are TGTGCCAGCAGCTTAGACGGGACAAGGTACTACGAGCAGTACTTC. This codes for CASSLDGTRYYEQYF.

This chain connects TRBV5-4 to TRBJ1-2; maybe TRBD1 (5 bases). The CDR3 has 14 amino acids. Per the germline V gene, CDR1 is SGHNT and CDR2 is YYREEE (reference sequence). Trimming left V 1 base short and J 7 bases short, with 14 bases between. CDR3 coding DNA: TGTGCCAGCAGCTTGTGGTCAGGGCGGCGTGGCTACACCTTC. Amino acid sequence: CASSLWSGRRGYTF.

This clonotype was counted between two and nine times. The chain's CDR3 is CASSHDTGTRADTQYF. The CDR3 DNA reads TGTGCCAGCAGCCACGACACCGGGACTAGGGCAGATACGCAGTATTTT. The chain combines TRBV3-1 with TRBJ2-3, with 8 bases aligning to TRBD2. Trimming removed 3 bases from V and 4 bases from J; junction bases left unmatched: 9. The V gene's germline CDR1 is LGHDT and CDR2 YNNKEL (reference sequence). This CDR3 spans 16 amino acids.

This clonotype occurred many times. V is TRBV12-3 or TRBV12-4 and J is TRBJ2-7; TRBD1 matches 9 bases. The CDR3 contains 13 residues. The junction had 3 bases not matched to a gene; V was cut back by 6 bases and J by 3 bases. CDR3 in amino acids: CASSMGQGYEQYF. The DNA of the CDR3 is TGTGCCAGCAGCATGGGACAGGGCTACGAGCAGTACTTC.

This chain joins TRBV5-1 and TRBJ2-2, with 7 nucleotides matching TRBD1. From germline, CDR1 is SGHRS and CDR2 YFSETQ. V gave up 2 bases and J gave up 7 bases; unmatched junction bases: 2. The CDR3 runs 13 residues. The CDR3 bases are TGCGCCAGCAGCTTCAGGGGGATCGGGGAGCTGTTTTTT. This translates into CASSFRGIGELFF.

This clonotype was recorded many times. This chain joins TRBV6-6 and TRBJ2-1, with D perhaps TRBD1 or TRBD2 (7 bases each). The V gene's germline CDR1 is MNHNY and CDR2 SVGAGI (reference sequence). CDR3 size: 15 residues. V was pared by 6 bases and J by 4 bases, with 16 bases between. For the CDR3, the DNA is TGTGCCAGCAGAAGGGGAGGGGGCGAGTACAATGAGCAGTTCTTC. It is translated as CASRRGGGEYNEQFF.

This clonotype showed up many times. The J gene is TRBJ1-5, the V gene TRBV21-1; TRBD1, the D gene given by the table, was not confirmed from the DNA. TRBV21-1 is marked as a pseudogene. The CDR3 covers 16 residues. CDR3 residues: CASSTKQGKEIQPQHF. DNA of the CDR3: TGTGCCAGCAGCACGAAACAGGGGAAGGAGATTCAGCCCCAGCATTTT.

At least ten counts were recorded for this clonotype. V and J are TRBV7-2 and TRBJ1-5; 8 bases map to TRBD1. The germline gives CDR1 SGHTA, CDR2 FQGNSA. The CDR3 spans 15 residues. V shed 5 bases and J 3 bases; nucleotides not matched to a gene: 6. The CDR3 DNA is TGTGCCAGCAGCCTTGGACAGGGTGACAATCAGCCCCAGCATTTT. Protein sequence: CASSLGQGDNQPQHF.

This clonotype was seen repeatedly, ten times or more. The gene calls are TRBV2 and TRBJ1-2, with TRBD1 matching over 7 bases. Germline trimming cut 3 bases from V and 7 bases from J; bases unmatched to any gene: 8. In germline, CDR1 is SNHLY, CDR2 FYNNEI. The CDR3 extends over 14 amino acids. The CDR3 DNA reads TGTGCCAGCAGTGAGGACAGGTCTTCGGGTGGCTACACCTTC. It translates to CASSEDRSSGGYTF.

V and J are TRBV5-1 and TRBJ2-3; D remains ambiguous. Germline CDR1 and CDR2: SGHRS and YFSETQ. V was cut by 4 bases and J by 1 base, with 10 bases left in between. The CDR3 length is 14 residues. Here the CDR3 DNA reads TGCGCCAGCAGCCCCGAGCTAGGCACAGATACGCAGTATTTT. Translated, it gives CASSPELGTDTQYF. The full variable domain, rest sourced from reference TRBV5-1 and TRBJ2-3, is KAGVTQTPRYLIKTRGQQVTLSCSPISGHRSVSWYQQTPGQGLQFLFEYFSETQRNKGNFPGRFSGRQFSNSRSEMNVSTLELGDSALYLCASSPELGTDTQYFGPGTRLTVL.

This clonotype was seen a few times. The chain has TRBV5-1 and TRBJ1-1; D uncertain. Germline CDR1 is SGHRS and CDR2 is YFSETQ. The CDR3 totals 13 residues. V lost 1 base and J lost 6, with 10 bases in between. CDR3 sequence reads: CASSLWSGSEAFF. CDR3 sequence (DNA): TGCGCCAGCAGCTTGTGGTCCGGATCTGAAGCTTTCTTT.

Remarks on this clonotype: The missing conserved phenylalanine or tryptophan at the end of this CDR3 makes a read error likely. The limits of the CDR3 on the DNA are not certain, so only TCRdb's listed CDR3 is given. The chain employs TRBV7-9 and TRBJ1-1; the D segment call TRBD1 is taken from the table without a DNA check. Germline V gene data show CDR1 as SEHNR and CDR2 as FQNEAQ (reference sequence). The CDR3 length is 11 residues, termini included. The CDR3 loop reads CASSPGGRTAY.

This clonotype appeared many times. The chain uses TRBV5-5 and TRBJ1-2; D remains ambiguous. The CDR3 contains 15 residues. Germline V gene lookup returns CDR1 SGHKS and CDR2 YYEKEE (reference sequence). The V end was cut by 4 bases, the J end by 1 base, with 14 bases between. Here the CDR3 DNA reads TGTGCCAGCAGCGTCCCCGGGCCTCATAACTATGGCTACACCTTC. This translates into CASSVPGPHNYGYTF.

This clonotype was detected ten times or more. The chain recombines TRBV2 with TRBJ1-1, with a possible D match to TRBD1 (6 bases). Per germline, CDR1 SNHLY and CDR2 FYNNEI. The V end lost 5 bases, the J end lost 8 bases, and 9 bases lay between the germline ends. This CDR3 is built from 11 residues. The CDR3, as DNA: TGTGCCAGCAGTTACGACAGGGAAGCTTTCTTT. Its translation is CASSYDREAFF.

This chain uses TRBV7-2 with TRBJ1-6, with D possibly being TRBD1 (5 bases). Germline V gives CDR1 SGHTA, CDR2 FQGNSA. The CDR3 covers 14 residues. Trimming removed 4 bases from V and 13 bases from J, with 17 bases in between. CDR3 in DNA: TGTGCCAGCAGCTGGAACCTAAGCAGGGACCCCCTCCACTTT. Translated: CASSWNLSRDPLHF.

At least ten counts were recorded for this clonotype. The V and J genes are TRBV5-5 and TRBJ1-3; D is unresolved. Trimming shortened V by 1 base and J by 1 base, and 12 bases separated the two germline ends. This CDR3 comprises 16 residues. Germline V CDR1 and CDR2: SGHKS, YYEKEE (reference sequence). The CDR3 protein is CASSLTPGGSGNTIYF. Written as DNA, the CDR3 is TGTGCCAGCAGCTTGACCCCCGGAGGGTCTGGAAACACCATATATTTT.

This clonotype occurred many times. The V call is TRBV7-6, the J call TRBJ2-7; no definite D call. V was shortened by 2 bases and J by 3 bases, with 11 bases between the two germline ends. Germline V gene data show CDR1 as SGHVS and CDR2 as FNYEAQ. The CDR3 is 14 residues long. The DNA of the CDR3 is TGTGCCAGCAGCTTAAATTGGGGATACTACGAGCAGTACTTC. This sequence encodes CASSLNWGYYEQYF.

This clonotype appeared many times. V is TRBV20-1 and J is TRBJ2-1; TRBD2 matches 9 bases. V was pared by 6 bases and J by 9 bases, with 12 bases of the junction left unmatched. This CDR3 has 14 residues. Germline CDR1 is DFQATT and CDR2 is SNEGSKA (reference sequence). This CDR3 is CSAERGARSPEQFF. CDR3 DNA sequence: TGCAGTGCAGAGCGGGGGGCAAGAAGCCCTGAGCAGTTCTTC.

This clonotype was recorded many times. The chain has TRBV5-1 and TRBJ2-6; TRBD1 matches at 9 bases. The CDR3 sequence is 18 residues long. Germline lookup yields CDR1 SGHRS and CDR2 YFSETQ. The J segment lost 0 bases and the V segment lost 0 bases, leaving 4 bases of the junction unmatched. CDR3 region: CASSLVGQGYSGANVLTF. The CDR3 DNA reads as TGCGCCAGCAGCTTGGTGGGACAGGGCTACTCTGGGGCCAACGTCCTGACTTTC.

This CDR3 is CASSPGLRTDTQYF. CDR3 nucleotides: TGTGCCAGCAGTCCAGGCCTCCGCACAGATACGCAGTATTTT. The rearrangement links TRBV6-6 to TRBJ2-3; D not certain. Trimming took 5 bases from V and 1 from J, leaving 10 bases between them. The germline V gene has CDR1 MNHNY and CDR2 SVGAGI (reference sequence). The CDR3 runs 14 residues.

The V gene is TRBV7-2, the J gene TRBJ1-6; D might be TRBD1 (6 bases). The V gene's germline CDR1 is SGHTA and CDR2 FQGNSA. The CDR3 length is 17 residues. V lost 2 bases to trimming and J lost 6 bases, with 17 bases between them. The CDR3 is CASSLKGGGQGNSPLHF. In DNA form, the CDR3 reads TGTGCCAGCAGCTTAAAGGGAGGGGGGCAGGGTAATTCACCCCTCCACTTT.